This T cell receptor beta chain was captured in a study of CD8 T cells in Susac syndrome. There are 16 residues in the CDR3. CDR1 SGHAT and CDR2 FQNNGV come from the germline V gene. With V trimmed by 2 bases and J by 6 bases, 10 bases remained unmatched. TEMRA cells were FACS-enriched, unlike CD8+ and CD4+ T cells, which were negatively isolated. Random hexamers were used to reverse transcribe the RNA input (about 0.45 to 1 ug). MiXCR, run by TCRdb on the immunoSEQ multiplex PCR reads, gives a single entry per CDR3 protein. The data hold around 81,000 distinct CDR3 sequences, with around 94% observed a single time.

What was sequenced was CD8+ T cells from PBMCs. The V and J genes are TRBV11-2 and TRBJ2-3, with 8 bases lining up with TRBD2. The clonotype originates from a human donor with Susac syndrome. This chain's CDR3 is CASSLKIGTSHDTQYF. The CDR3 DNA reads TGTGCCAGCAGCTTAAAAATCGGGACTAGTCATGATACGCAGTATTTT.